The clone carrying this T cell receptor (beta chain) showed up many times. Its antigen is not known. These data are taken from a study of T-cell memory formation after mild COVID-19. Whole-study results and caveats: Whether day 37 second-wave clones are SARS-CoV-2-specific was not confirmed. Largely, contracting CD4+ clones fell within CM and EM, and contracting CD8+ clones within EMRA.

The germline V gene has CDR1 SGHKS and CDR2 YYEKEE (reference sequence). V was cut by 2 bases and J by 2 bases, with 11 bases left in between. The CDR3 covers 16 residues. It was 5'RACE with constant-segment primers that produced the TCR alpha and TCR beta cDNA libraries, which carried sample barcodes and UMIs. TCRdb processed the 5' RACE reads anew with MiXCR; each CDR3 protein has one entry. Of around 33,000 distinct CDR3 sequences listed, around a fifth are singletons. V and J are TRBV5-5 and TRBJ1-6; no reliable D call. The sequenced sample was PBMCs or a T cell subset sorted from them (not recorded which). The TCR comes from an adult who had mild COVID-19 (a few samples of this study predate the infection). Cell type and time point are not known. The CDR3 DNA reads TGTGCCAGCAGCTTTGGGGATTCAACCTATAATTCACCCCTCCACTTT. It specifies CASSFGDSTYNSPLHF.